The sequence of this T cell receptor (beta chain) was determined in a study of cytomegalovirus exposure and HLA in healthy donors. Study-level points and caveats: Prediction of most subjects' HLA-A and HLA-B alleles by TCR beta sequences was reportedly accurate. As immune exposure information, only CMV serostatus was available.

Trimming took 3 bases from V and 4 from J, leaving 13 bases between them. This CDR3 comprises 16 residues. In germline, CDR1 is MNHEY, CDR2 SMNVEV (reference sequence). As concerns this clone: Its antigen is unidentified.

PCR employed 60 Vbeta and 13 Jbeta primers. Only in-frame clones appear in the TCRdb table, and some are missing; sequencing was by immunoSEQ multiplex PCR. Found here are over 150,000 clones, 77% of them singletons; the top ten hold about 1.4%. The sample taken for sequencing was PBMCs. This chain connects TRBV27 to TRBJ2-6; D perhaps matches TRBD1 (5 bases). The source is a woman in her 30s in good health and CMV-seropositive. CDR3 region: CASSFDRFAGANVLTF. In DNA form, the CDR3 reads TGTGCCAGCAGTTTCGACAGATTCGCCGGGGCCAACGTCCTGACTTTC.